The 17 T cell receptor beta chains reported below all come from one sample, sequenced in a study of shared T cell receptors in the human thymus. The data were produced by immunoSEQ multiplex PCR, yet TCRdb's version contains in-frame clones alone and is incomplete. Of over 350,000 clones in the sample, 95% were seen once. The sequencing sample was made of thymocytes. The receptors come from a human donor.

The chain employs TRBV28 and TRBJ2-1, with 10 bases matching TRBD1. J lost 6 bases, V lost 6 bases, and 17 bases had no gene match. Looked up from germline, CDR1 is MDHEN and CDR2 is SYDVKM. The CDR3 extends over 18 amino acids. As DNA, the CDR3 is TGTGCCAGCAGGCCCCGGGACAGGGGATGGGGGGAGGCCAATGAGCAGTTCTTC. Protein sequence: CASRPRDRGWGEANEQFF.

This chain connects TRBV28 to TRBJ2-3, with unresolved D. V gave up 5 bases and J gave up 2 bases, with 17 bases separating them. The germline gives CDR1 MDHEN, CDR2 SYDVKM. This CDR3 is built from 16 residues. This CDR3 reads CASSPTPRHPTDTQYF. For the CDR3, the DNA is TGTGCCAGCAGTCCTACCCCCCGACACCCCACAGATACGCAGTATTTT.

CDR3 bases: TGCGCCAGCAAGGAGGCCCTTCTTTCGAACAATGAGCAGTTCTTC. Amino acid sequence: CASKEALLSNNEQFF. V usage is TRBV10-2 and J usage is TRBJ2-1; the D gene is possibly TRBD2 (5 bases). The V gene lost 7 bases and the J gene lost 5 bases, with 18 bases spanning the gap. The CDR3 sequence is 15 residues long. Looked up from germline, CDR1 is WSHSY and CDR2 is SAAADI.

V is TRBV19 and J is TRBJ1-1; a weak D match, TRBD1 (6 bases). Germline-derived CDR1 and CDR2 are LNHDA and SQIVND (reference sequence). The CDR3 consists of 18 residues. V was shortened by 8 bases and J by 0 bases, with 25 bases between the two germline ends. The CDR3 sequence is CASERGVEGPSMNTEAFF. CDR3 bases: TGTGCCAGTGAGAGGGGGGTGGAGGGGCCCTCAATGAACACTGAAGCTTTCTTT.

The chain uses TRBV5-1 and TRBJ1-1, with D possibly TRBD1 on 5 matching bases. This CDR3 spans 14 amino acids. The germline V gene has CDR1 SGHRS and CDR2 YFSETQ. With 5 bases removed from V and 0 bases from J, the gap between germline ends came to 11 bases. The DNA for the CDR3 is TGCGCCAGCAGGTCCGGGACGGTGAACACTGAAGCTTTCTTT. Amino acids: CASRSGTVNTEAFF.

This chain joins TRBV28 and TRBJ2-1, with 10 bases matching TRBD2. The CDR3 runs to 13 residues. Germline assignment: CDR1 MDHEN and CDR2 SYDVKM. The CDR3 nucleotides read TGTGCAGCGGGGGGGTACTCCTACAATGAGCAGTTCTTC. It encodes CAAGGYSYNEQFF.

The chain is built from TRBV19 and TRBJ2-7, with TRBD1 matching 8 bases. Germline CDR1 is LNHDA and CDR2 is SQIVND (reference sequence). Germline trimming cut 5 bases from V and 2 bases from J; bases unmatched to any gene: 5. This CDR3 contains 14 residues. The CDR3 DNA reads TGTGCCAGTAGTCCACGGACAGGGACCTACGAGCAGTACTTC. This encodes CASSPRTGTYEQYF. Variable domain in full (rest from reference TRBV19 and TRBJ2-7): DGGITQSPKYLFRKEGQNVTLSCEQNLNHDAMYWYRQDPGQGLRLIYYSQIVNDFQKGDIAEGYSVSREKKESFPLTVTSAQKNPTAFYLCASSPRTGTYEQYFGPGTRLTVT.

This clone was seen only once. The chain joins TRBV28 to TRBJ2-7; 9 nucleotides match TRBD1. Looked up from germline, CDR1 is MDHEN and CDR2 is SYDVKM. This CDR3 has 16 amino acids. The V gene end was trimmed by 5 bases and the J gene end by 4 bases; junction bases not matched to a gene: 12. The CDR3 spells CASSRAGTGLDYEQYF. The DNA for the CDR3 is TGTGCCAGCAGTAGAGCCGGGACAGGGTTAGATTACGAGCAGTACTTC.

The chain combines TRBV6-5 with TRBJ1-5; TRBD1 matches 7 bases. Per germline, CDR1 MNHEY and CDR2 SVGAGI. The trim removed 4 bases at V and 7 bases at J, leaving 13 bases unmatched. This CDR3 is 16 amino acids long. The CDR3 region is CASSSQTGRGSQPQHF. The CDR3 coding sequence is TGTGCCAGCAGTTCCCAGACAGGGAGGGGATCCCAGCCCCAGCATTTT.

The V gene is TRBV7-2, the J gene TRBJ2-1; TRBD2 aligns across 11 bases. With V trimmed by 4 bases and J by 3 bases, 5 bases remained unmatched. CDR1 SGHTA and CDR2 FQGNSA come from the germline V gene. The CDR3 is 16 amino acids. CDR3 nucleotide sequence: TGTGCCAGCAGCTCGACTAGCGGGGCTAACTACAATGAGCAGTTCTTC. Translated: CASSSTSGANYNEQFF.

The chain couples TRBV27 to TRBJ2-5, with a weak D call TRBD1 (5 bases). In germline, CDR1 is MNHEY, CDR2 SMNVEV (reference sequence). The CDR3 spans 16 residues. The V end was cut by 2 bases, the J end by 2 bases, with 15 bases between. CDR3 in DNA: TGTGCCAGCAGTTTAAGGCAGGGCAACTTACAAGAGACCCAGTACTTC. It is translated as CASSLRQGNLQETQYF.

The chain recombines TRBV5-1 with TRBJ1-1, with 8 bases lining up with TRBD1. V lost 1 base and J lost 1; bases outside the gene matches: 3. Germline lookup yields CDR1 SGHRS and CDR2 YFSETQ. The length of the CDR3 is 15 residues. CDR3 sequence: CASSLLTGGNTEAFF. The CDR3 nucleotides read TGCGCCAGCAGCTTGCTAACAGGGGGGAACACTGAAGCTTTCTTT.

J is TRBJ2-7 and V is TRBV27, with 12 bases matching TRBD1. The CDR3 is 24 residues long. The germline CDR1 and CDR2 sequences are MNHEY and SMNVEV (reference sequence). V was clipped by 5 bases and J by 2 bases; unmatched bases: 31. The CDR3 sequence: CASSPQPLGQGAMNYDGPTYEQYF. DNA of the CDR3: TGTGCCAGCAGTCCCCAACCCCTGGGACAGGGGGCGATGAACTACGACGGGCCGACCTACGAGCAGTACTTC.

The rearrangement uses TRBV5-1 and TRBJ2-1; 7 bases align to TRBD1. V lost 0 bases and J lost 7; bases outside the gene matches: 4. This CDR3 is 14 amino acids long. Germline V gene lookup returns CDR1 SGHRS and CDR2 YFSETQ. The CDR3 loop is CASSLGQGMNEQFF. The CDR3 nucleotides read TGCGCCAGCAGCTTGGGACAGGGAATGAATGAGCAGTTCTTC. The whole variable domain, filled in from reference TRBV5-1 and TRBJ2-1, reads KAGVTQTPRYLIKTRGQQVTLSCSPISGHRSVSWYQQTPGQGLQFLFEYFSETQRNKGNFPGRFSGRQFSNSRSEMNVSTLELGDSALYLCASSLGQGMNEQFFGPGTRLTVL.

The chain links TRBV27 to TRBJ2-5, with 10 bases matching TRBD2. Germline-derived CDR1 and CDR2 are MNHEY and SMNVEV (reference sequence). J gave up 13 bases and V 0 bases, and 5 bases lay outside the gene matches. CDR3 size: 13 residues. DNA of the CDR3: TGTGCCAGCAGTTTATCGAACCCTAGCGGGGGGTACTTC. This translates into CASSLSNPSGGYF.

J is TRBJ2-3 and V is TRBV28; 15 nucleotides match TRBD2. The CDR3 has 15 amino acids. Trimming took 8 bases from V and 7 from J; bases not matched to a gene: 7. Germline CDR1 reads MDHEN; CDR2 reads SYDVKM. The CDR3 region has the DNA TGTGCCAGCCGGGGACTAGCGGGAGGCCGGAATACGCAGTATTTT. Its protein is CASRGLAGGRNTQYF.

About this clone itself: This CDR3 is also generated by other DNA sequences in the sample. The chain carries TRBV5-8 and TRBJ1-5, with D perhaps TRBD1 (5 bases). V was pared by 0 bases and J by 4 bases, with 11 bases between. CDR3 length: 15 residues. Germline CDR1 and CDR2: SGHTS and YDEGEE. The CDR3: CASSLGQSHNQPQHF. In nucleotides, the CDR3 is TGTGCCAGCAGCTTGGGACAGAGCCATAATCAGCCCCAGCATTTT.